This T cell receptor beta chain was obtained from a study of T cells in Graves' hyperthyroidism and ophthalmopathy. Study-wide points: The blood repertoire included most of the expanded thyroid clonotypes above 0.001. The model anticipated ophthalmopathy a median 6.5 months pre-onset.

Trimming took off 3 bases at V and 3 bases at J, with 14 bases between the two ends. Germline V gene data show CDR1 as SGDLS and CDR2 as YYNGEE. The CDR3 totals 15 residues. Researchers amplified the TCR beta CDR3 regions from RNA transcripts. In the first-round RT-PCR of the TCR CDR3, the HTBI primer set was used. TCRdb reprocessed the multiplex PCR reads with MiXCR, giving one entry per CDR3 protein. The sample holds about 210,000 distinct CDR3 sequences, over 15% seen once. Calling Graves' hyperthyroidism stable meant ophthalmopathy did not progress within 18 months. Diagnostic assessment was based on clinical symptoms, serum thyroxine and TRAb, thyroid ultrasound and orbital computed tomography. Of note for this clonotype: Its antigen is still unknown.

Specimen: blood. The J gene is TRBJ2-3, the V gene TRBV9; D possibly corresponds to TRBD1 (7 bases). The receptor comes from a man between 50 and 59 years old with Graves' hyperthyroidism. The chain's CDR3 is CASSAAGGGTDTQYF. DNA of the CDR3: TGTGCCAGCAGCGCGGCAGGGGGAGGTACAGATACGCAGTATTTT.